This is a list of T cell receptor beta chains from one sample in a study of T cell repertoires in aging, cancer and after chemotherapy. TCRdb re-called the multiplex PCR reads with MiXCR, one entry per CDR3 protein. Among about 6,600 distinct CDR3 sequences listed, roughly 22% were seen once. The sequencing sample was made of blood. Receptors originate from a human donor with a blood cancer. Each CDR3 is given with its conserved first and last residue. The D gene is left open where the match is weak. Clone size appears in some rows only: once, few, many, or a class for an expanded clone.

j_call	clone_size	d_call	v_call	cdr3_aa	cdr3_nt
TRBJ1-6	medium-sized	NA	TRBV30	CAWSTHNSPLHF	TGTGCCTGGAGTACCCATAATTCACCCCTCCACTTT
TRBJ2-7	medium-sized	NA	TRBV6-5	CASRHRVSHEQYF	TGTGCCAGCAGACACAGGGTTTCCCACGAGCAGTACTTC
TRBJ1-2	medium-sized	NA	TRBV6-5	CASRGVNYGYTF	TGTGCCAGCCGGGGAGTTAACTATGGCTACACCTTC
TRBJ1-5	few	NA	TRBV6-1	CASSRGQGGNQPQHF	TGTGCCAGCAGTCGAGGACAAGGAGGGAATCAGCCCCAGCATTTT
TRBJ2-7	medium-sized	TRBD2	TRBV27	CASSPGLAGGPSYEQYF	TGTGCCAGCAGTCCCGGACTAGCGGGAGGGCCCTCCTACGAGCAGTACTTC
TRBJ2-7	NA	TRBD1	TRBV24-1	CATSDLPPPGQTSKDF	TGTGCCACCAGTGATCTGCCCCCCCCGGGACAGACATCCAAGGACTTC
TRBJ1-1	NA	TRBD1	TRBV4-2	CASSHHRGDTEAFF	TGTGCCAGCAGCCATCACAGGGGAGACACTGAAGCTTTCTTT
TRBJ2-2	few	NA	TRBV7-6	CASSLRLGTGELFF	TGTGCCAGCAGCTTAAGGTTGGGCACCGGGGAGCTGTTTTTT
TRBJ1-2	NA	NA	TRBV28	CASSLWPTPDYGYTF	TGTGCCAGCAGTTTATGGCCGACACCTGACTATGGCTACACCTTC
TRBJ2-3	medium-sized	NA	TRBV19	CASSMKDTQYF	TGTGCCAGTAGTATGAAGGATACGCAGTATTTT
TRBJ1-4	medium-sized	NA	TRBV12-3/TRBV12-4	CASSLRQIGEKLFF	TGTGCCAGCAGCCTTCGACAGATAGGCGAAAAACTGTTTTTT
TRBJ2-2	medium-sized	TRBD1	TRBV27	CASAIYRGRTGELFF	TGTGCCAGCGCCATCTACAGGGGTCGCACCGGGGAGCTGTTTTTT
TRBJ2-3	medium-sized	TRBD1	TRBV6-1	CASSLQGADTQYF	TGTGCCAGCAGCCTTCAGGGGGCAGATACGCAGTATTTT
TRBJ1-1	NA	NA	TRBV14	CASSAFSFGATEAFF	TGTGCCAGCAGCGCATTTAGTTTTGGGGCCACTGAAGCTTTCTTT
TRBJ1-1	NA	NA	TRBV27	CASTLTGAGVTEAFF	TGTGCCAGCACTCTTACTGGGGCAGGGGTCACTGAAGCTTTCTTT
TRBJ2-7	NA	TRBD1	TRBV20-1	CSARGFSSGTVTSYEQYF	TGCAGTGCTAGAGGATTTTCTTCCGGGACAGTGACCTCCTACGAGCAGTACTTC
TRBJ2-5	NA	TRBD2	TRBV11-1	CASSLASSGGGETQYF	TGCGCCAGCAGCTTGGCCTCTAGCGGGGGCGGAGAGACCCAGTACTTC
TRBJ1-1	medium-sized	NA	TRBV30	CAWSMTNTEAFF	TGTGCCTGGAGTATGACTAACACTGAAGCTTTCTTT
TRBJ1-5	medium-sized	NA	TRBV19	CASSTRRHPSNQPQHF	TGTGCCAGTAGTACCCGACGACATCCTAGCAATCAGCCCCAGCATTTT
TRBJ2-5	NA	TRBD1	TRBV5-1	CASSFGTVGETQYF	TGCGCCAGCAGCTTTGGGACAGTCGGAGAGACCCAGTACTTC
TRBJ2-5	medium-sized	TRBD1	TRBV5-4	CASSSGQQETQYF	TGTGCCAGCAGTTCGGGACAGCAAGAGACCCAGTACTTC
TRBJ2-1	NA	TRBD2	TRBV6-4	CASSDRQRESHEQFF	TGTGCCAGCAGTGATAGGCAGCGGGAGTCTCATGAGCAGTTCTTC
TRBJ2-2	NA	NA	TRBV20-1	CRAPAGVRKDTGELFF	TGCAGGGCCCCCGCCGGGGTGAGGAAGGACACCGGGGAGCTGTTTTTT
TRBJ1-5	NA	TRBD1	TRBV5-5	CASSLKSGGDQPQHF	TGTGCCAGCAGCTTGAAGTCAGGGGGGGACCAGCCCCAGCATTTT
TRBJ1-4	NA	NA	TRBV6-4	CASSTGQGEKLFF	TGTGCCAGCAGCACAGGGCAGGGTGAAAAACTGTTTTTT
TRBJ2-7	NA	TRBD2	TRBV11-1	CASSSGLAGPYEQYF	TGTGCCAGCAGCTCGGGACTAGCGGGCCCATACGAGCAGTACTTC
TRBJ1-4	NA	NA	TRBV30	CACPGRTSTNEKLFF	TGTGCCTGTCCGGGACGGACCTCAACTAATGAAAAACTGTTTTTT
TRBJ2-3	NA	TRBD2	TRBV12-3/TRBV12-4	CASRESGRDTDTQYF	TGTGCCAGCAGAGAAAGCGGGAGGGACACAGATACGCAGTATTTT
TRBJ1-6	medium-sized	NA	TRBV10-3	CAIKEQGNSPLHF	TGTGCCATCAAAGAACAGGGCAATTCACCCCTCCACTTT
TRBJ2-5	few	TRBD1	TRBV6-5	CASRKSGTGKETQYF	TGTGCCAGCAGAAAGTCCGGGACAGGGAAAGAGACCCAGTACTTC
TRBJ2-4	medium-sized	NA	TRBV15	CATSRETGWGAKNIQYF	TGTGCCACCAGCAGGGAAACGGGGTGGGGAGCCAAAAACATTCAGTACTTC
TRBJ2-5	medium-sized	NA	TRBV18	CASSLTDQETQYF	TGTGCCAGCTCCCTGACAGACCAAGAGACCCAGTACTTC
TRBJ2-1	few	TRBD2	TRBV20-1	CSASVGLGGNEQFF	TGCAGTGCTAGTGTGGGACTAGGAGGCAATGAGCAGTTCTTC
TRBJ2-1	NA	NA	TRBV28	CASSPPYNEQFF	TGTGCCAGCAGTCCACCCTACAATGAGCAGTTCTTC
TRBJ2-7	NA	NA	TRBV20-1	CSAQVLYAYEQYF	TGCAGTGCTCAGGTACTCTACGCCTACGAGCAGTACTTC
TRBJ2-5	NA	TRBD2	TRBV28	CASSWRSWTSDQETQYF	TGTGCCAGCAGTTGGCGTAGTTGGACTAGCGACCAAGAGACCCAGTACTTC
TRBJ1-3	few	TRBD1	TRBV7-9	CASSLVFGQVGNTIYF	TGTGCCAGCAGCTTAGTCTTCGGACAGGTTGGAAACACCATATATTTT
TRBJ1-2	NA	NA	TRBV2	CASSEASFGYTF	TGTGCCAGCAGTGAAGCCTCTTTCGGCTACACCTTC
TRBJ2-1	few	NA	TRBV6-2/TRBV6-3	CASSYSPSGGLYNEQFF	TGTGCCAGCAGTTACTCCCCATCAGGGGGGTTATACAATGAGCAGTTCTTC